These 20 T cell receptor beta chains came from one sample sequenced in a study of cytomegalovirus exposure and HLA in healthy donors. PCR primers comprised 60 Vbeta and 13 Jbeta primers. TCRdb's copy holds only in-frame clones and misses some; the assay was immunoSEQ multiplex PCR. This table has 150,000 to 200,000 clones, roughly 80% appearing once. The sequencing sample was made of PBMCs. All receptors derive from a woman aged 35 to 49 in good health and CMV-seronegative.

The rearrangement joins TRBV10-2 to TRBJ2-1, with 11 positions matching TRBD2. The germline gives CDR1 WSHSY, CDR2 SAAADI. The CDR3 runs to 13 residues. V trimming: 8 bases; J trimming: 8 bases; junction bases outside the gene matches: 5. CDR3 coding DNA: TGCGCCAGCCGACTAGCGGGGTTGGATGAGCAGTTCTTC. Its translation is CASRLAGLDEQFF.

The chain combines TRBV7-8 with TRBJ2-3; TRBD2 aligns across 9 bases. Germline CDR1 reads SGHVS; CDR2 reads FQNEAQ. Unmatched junction bases numbered 2, after V lost 6 bases and J lost 1 base. The CDR3 loop spans 14 amino acids. The CDR3 sequence is CASSIAGGTDTQYF. DNA for the CDR3: TGTGCCAGCAGTATAGCGGGGGGCACAGATACGCAGTATTTT.

The gene calls are TRBV2 and TRBJ1-5; TRBD1 is a possible D gene (5 bases). Trimming stripped 6 bases from V and 0 bases from J, with 9 bases between. This CDR3 has 14 amino acids. The germline CDR1 and CDR2 sequences are SNHLY and FYNNEI. CDR3 loop: CASRGGYSNQPQHF. CDR3 DNA sequence: TGTGCCAGCAGGGGGGGTTATAGCAATCAGCCCCAGCATTTT.

This chain links TRBV4-1 with TRBJ1-3; TRBD1 might be the D (5 bases). Per the germline V gene, CDR1 is MGHRA and CDR2 is YSYEKL. This CDR3 spans 14 amino acids. Trimming removed 1 base at V and 6 bases at J, with 10 bases between. In DNA form, the CDR3 reads TGCGCCAGCAGCCAAGCGGGACTGCAAAACACCATATATTTT. Translation: CASSQAGLQNTIYF.

V gene TRBV28 combines with J gene TRBJ1-2, with 9 bases lining up with TRBD1. Per germline, CDR1 MDHEN and CDR2 SYDVKM. With 5 bases clipped from V and 12 bases from J, the junction kept 7 bases outside the gene matches. The CDR3 extends over 12 amino acids. CDR3 sequence: CASSPTTGGDTF. CDR3 bases: TGTGCCAGCAGTCCAACTACAGGGGGCGACACCTTC.

This clone has only one observation. The CDR3 nucleotides are TGTGCCAGCAGCCCAGGCAGGGGGTTAGGGGAGCAGTACTTC. Amino acids: CASSPGRGLGEQYF. This chain links TRBV2 with TRBJ2-7; 7 nucleotides align to TRBD1. Per germline, CDR1 SNHLY and CDR2 FYNNEI. This CDR3 is 14 amino acids long. The V segment lost 6 bases and the J segment 7 bases; nucleotides outside the gene matches: 12. Combining the CDR3 with reference TRBV2 and TRBJ2-7 gives the whole variable domain EPEVTQTPSHQVTQMGQEVILRCVPISNHLYFYWYRQILGQKVEFLVSFYNNEISEKSEIFDDQFSVERPDGSNFTLKIRSTKLEDSAMYFCASSPGRGLGEQYFGPGTRLTVT.

The chain carries TRBV10-3 and TRBJ2-1; 12 nucleotides align to TRBD1. After removal of 0 bases from V and 12 bases from J, the junction contained 6 bases not matched to a gene. This CDR3 comprises 15 residues. Germline V gene sequence: CDR1 ENHRY, CDR2 SYGVKD. In nucleotides, the CDR3 is TGTGCCATCAGTGAGTCCCCGGGACAGGGGGCCCTGCAGTTCTTC. Amino acid sequence: CAISESPGQGALQFF.

The genes are TRBV9 and TRBJ2-2; D possibly corresponds to TRBD1 (7 bases). Germline V gene data show CDR1 as SGDLS and CDR2 as YYNGEE. The CDR3 is 13 amino acids. Trimming pared 4 bases from V and 8 bases from J, leaving 12 bases between. The CDR3 is CASSTRGAGELFF. Written as DNA, the CDR3 is TGTGCCAGCAGCACCAGGGGGGCGGGGGAGCTGTTTTTT.

The chain employs TRBV7-9 and TRBJ2-3; maybe TRBD1 (6 bases). CDR3 length: 15 amino acids. From germline, CDR1 is SEHNR and CDR2 FQNEAQ (reference sequence). V lost 1 base to trimming and J lost 0 bases, with 8 bases between them. The CDR3 nucleotides read TGTGCCAGCAGCTTAGGCAGGGGTAGCACAGATACGCAGTATTTT. Translation: CASSLGRGSTDTQYF.

The V gene is TRBV4-3, the J gene TRBJ1-5; unclear D gene. The CDR3 loop spans 15 amino acids. The V gene's germline CDR1 is LGHNA and CDR2 YSLEER. Trimming took 4 bases from V and 6 from J, leaving 16 bases between them. The CDR3 loop is CASSRGLGVIQPQHF. The CDR3 nucleotides read TGCGCCAGCAGCCGTGGGTTGGGAGTGATTCAGCCCCAGCATTTT.

The gene calls are TRBV5-6 and TRBJ2-5, with a tentative D call TRBD1 (6 bases). The V gene's germline CDR1 is SGHDT and CDR2 YYEEEE. This CDR3 is built from 17 residues. Trimming cost V 3 bases and J 5 bases, with 23 bases left between them. CDR3: CASSSVIQQGSGETQYF. The CDR3, as DNA: TGTGCCAGCAGCTCAGTGATACAACAGGGTTCGGGGGAGACCCAGTACTTC.

The chain employs TRBV18 and TRBJ1-2, with D unresolved. Trimming took off 3 bases at V and 4 bases at J, with 12 bases between the two ends. The CDR3 loop spans 14 amino acids. Germline V gives CDR1 KGHSH, CDR2 LQKENI. The CDR3 coding sequence is TGTGCCAGCTCACCCTCGGGGTTGGCCTATGGCTACACCTTC. Translating gives CASSPSGLAYGYTF.

The gene calls are TRBV19 and TRBJ1-2; unclear D gene. CDR1 LNHDA and CDR2 SQIVND come from the germline V gene (reference sequence). CDR3 length equals 14 residues. The germline V and J ends were trimmed by 6 bases and 4 bases, with 15 bases remaining between them. The CDR3 sequence: CASRSGRVTYGYTF. DNA of the CDR3: TGTGCCAGTAGATCCGGGAGAGTCACCTATGGCTACACCTTC.

The V call is TRBV7-9, the J call TRBJ1-3, with 10 bases fitting TRBD1. In germline, CDR1 is SEHNR, CDR2 FQNEAQ (reference sequence). V gave up 5 bases and J gave up 3 bases; unmatched junction bases: 4. The CDR3 totals 15 residues. The CDR3 sequence: CASSQGQGNGNTIYF. The CDR3 DNA is TGTGCCAGCAGCCAGGGACAGGGGAATGGAAACACCATATATTTT. Combining the CDR3 with reference TRBV7-9 and TRBJ1-3 gives the whole variable domain DTGVSQNPRHKITKRGQNVTFRCDPISEHNRLYWYRQTLGQGPEFLTYFQNEAQLEKSRLLSDRFSAERPKGSFSTLEIQRTEQGDSAMYLCASSQGQGNGNTIYFGEGSWLTVV.

The rearrangement joins TRBV7-8 to TRBJ1-4; possibly TRBD1 for D (6 bases). CDR1 and CDR2 from the germline V gene are SGHVS and FQNEAQ. The ends were cut back, 1 base at V and 8 bases at J, with 11 bases in the middle. This CDR3 spans 14 amino acids. As DNA, the CDR3 is TGTGCCAGCAGCTTAGGCAGGGGCATAGAAAAACTGTTTTTT. Protein: CASSLGRGIEKLFF.

J is TRBJ2-5 and V is TRBV9, with 13 bases that match TRBD2. Trimming took 4 bases from V and 4 from J; bases not matched to a gene: 4. The CDR3 totals 15 residues. CDR1 is SGDLS and CDR2 is YYNGEE in the germline V gene. The CDR3 loop is CASSIGLAGAETQYF. In DNA form, the CDR3 reads TGTGCCAGCAGCATCGGACTAGCGGGAGCAGAGACCCAGTACTTC. Variable domain in full (rest from reference TRBV9 and TRBJ2-5): DSGVTQTPKHLITATGQRVTLRCSPRSGDLSVYWYQQSLDQGLQFLIQYYNGEERAKGNILERFSAQQFPDLHSELNLSSLELGDSALYFCASSIGLAGAETQYFGPGTRLLVL.

There are a few counts of this clone. The V and J genes are TRBV28 and TRBJ1-3; 7 bases agree with TRBD1. CDR1 MDHEN and CDR2 SYDVKM come from the germline V gene. V trimming: 3 bases; J trimming: 0 bases; junction bases outside the gene matches: 20. This CDR3 comprises 21 residues. The chain's CDR3 is CASSFEAVGDSSIYSGNTIYF. The CDR3 DNA is TGTGCCAGCAGTTTTGAAGCGGTAGGGGACAGTAGTATATACTCTGGAAACACCATATATTTT.

The chain recombines TRBV2 with TRBJ2-7; a weak D match, TRBD2 (6 bases). The germline V gene encodes CDR1 SNHLY and CDR2 FYNNEI. The CDR3 contains 14 residues. Trimming cost V 6 bases and J 1 base, with 13 bases left between them. CDR3: CASRLGGRSYEQYF. CDR3 DNA: TGTGCCAGCAGGCTGGGAGGTCGGTCCTACGAGCAGTACTTC.

This clone has a single count. The CDR3 region has the DNA TGTGCCAGCAGTTGGGTTACAGGGGCAGATACGCAGTATTTT. Protein sequence: CASSWVTGADTQYF. This rearrangement joins TRBV27 to TRBJ2-3, with 7 bases that match TRBD1. This CDR3 is 14 amino acids long. Germline-derived CDR1 and CDR2 are MNHEY and SMNVEV (reference sequence). V lost 4 bases, J lost 4 bases, and 5 bases stayed unmatched.

The table lists this clone with a count of one. This chain joins TRBV28 and TRBJ2-1, with 11 bases lining up with TRBD2. There are 15 residues in the CDR3. J was trimmed by 1 base and V by 8 bases; bases with no gene match: 4. The V gene's germline CDR1 is MDHEN and CDR2 SYDVKM. The CDR3 nucleotides are TGTGCCAGCGGTTCTAGCGGGAGGTCCTACAATGAGCAGTTCTTC. Residues: CASGSSGRSYNEQFF.